This T cell receptor (beta chain) was captured in a study of cytomegalovirus exposure and HLA in healthy donors. The germline gives CDR1 SGHRS, CDR2 YFSETQ. The CDR3 runs to 16 residues. Losses at the gene ends were 2 bases for V and 7 bases for J; bases not matched to a gene: 8. Use of 60 Vbeta and 13 Jbeta primers characterized the PCR. The repertoire was sequenced with immunoSEQ multiplex PCR; TCRdb's copy has only in-frame clones and lacks some. The listing records about 79,000 clones. The chain recombines TRBV5-1 with TRBJ2-1, with TRBD1 matching over 11 bases. This clonotype was obtained from a man younger than 40 in good health and CMV-seronegative. Sample: PBMCs. CDR3 loop: CASSLWTGGRKNEQFF. DNA of the CDR3: TGCGCCAGCAGCTTATGGACAGGGGGCAGGAAGAATGAGCAGTTCTTC.